A selection of T cell receptor beta chains follows, all from one sample in a study of identical twins. TCRdb processed the 5' RACE reads anew with MiXCR; each CDR3 protein has one entry. The data contain approximately 630,000 distinct CDR3 sequences, under 8.5% of them singletons. The same specimen was also included in a second study, on yellow fever vaccine responses in identical twins.

Sequenced: PBMCs. The receptor source for this set is a woman in her late teens or twenties in good health. The CDR3 runs from the conserved cysteine through the conserved F or W. The order of the fields is V gene, CDR3 length, D gene, clone size, J gene, CDR3 DNA, CDR3 protein. D genes are given only for firm matches. Size is omitted from some rows. Given values are once, few, many or a class for expanded clones.

TRBV12-3/TRBV12-4,14,NA,many,TRBJ2-1,TGTGCCAGCAGTTTGACGGGGGCCGATGATGAGCAGTTCTTC,CASSLTGADDEQFF
TRBV6-1,15,NA,NA,TRBJ2-1,TGTGCCAGCAGCCCCGGGACCGAAAGCGGGAATGAGCAGTTCTTC,CASSPGTESGNEQFF
TRBV5-1,14,NA,many,TRBJ1-4,TGCGCCAGCAGCTTGGGGGACGGCTTAGGAAAACTGTTTTTT,CASSLGDGLGKLFF
TRBV15,18,NA,few,TRBJ2-6,TGTGCCACCAGCAGAGGGAGGAGAGGATACTCTGGGGCCAACGTCCTGACTTTC,CATSRGRRGYSGANVLTF
TRBV6-1,14,NA,NA,TRBJ1-5,TGTGCCAGCAACGCTTCGGGGGCACGGCAGCCCCAGCATTTT,CASNASGARQPQHF
TRBV5-5,16,TRBD1,NA,TRBJ2-4,TGTGCCAGCAGCGGTGTGGGACAGGGGGATGGAAACATTCAGTACTTC,CASSGVGQGDGNIQYF
TRBV7-2,16,NA,few,TRBJ1-4,TGTGCCAGCAGCTTAAAAGGGGGATGGGATGGTGAAAAACTGTTTTTT,CASSLKGGWDGEKLFF
TRBV25-1,13,TRBD1,NA,TRBJ2-5,TGTGCCAGCAGCAAGACAGGGCGGGAGACCCAGTACTTC,CASSKTGRETQYF
TRBV28,17,NA,NA,TRBJ2-3,TGTGCCAGCAGTTCGGCCGGGACACAAGGGCACACAGATACGCAGTATTTT,CASSSAGTQGHTDTQYF
TRBV28,14,NA,NA,TRBJ2-1,TGTGCCAGCAGTCCGCCGGGGATGGGGAATGAGCAGTTCTTC,CASSPPGMGNEQFF
TRBV12-3/TRBV12-4,17,NA,few,TRBJ2-4,TGTGCCAGCAGTTTCCGAGGGGTAACTCTAGCCAAAAACATTCAGTACTTC,CASSFRGVTLAKNIQYF
TRBV4-2,15,NA,few,TRBJ2-3,TGTGCCAGCACTCGGGAAGTGGGATACACAGATACGCAGTATTTT,CASTREVGYTDTQYF
TRBV4-1,18,NA,few,TRBJ2-6,TGCGCCAGCAGCCGCCAGAGACAGGACTTCTCTGGGGCCAACGTCCTGACTTTC,CASSRQRQDFSGANVLTF
TRBV20-1,13,NA,few,TRBJ2-1,TGCAGTGCCACCAACCGGGGGAACAATGAGCAGTTCTTC,CSATNRGNNEQFF
TRBV12-3/TRBV12-4,16,TRBD1,many,TRBJ1-5,TGTGCCAGCAGCCTTCAGGGACAGACGTACAATCAGCCCCAGCATTTT,CASSLQGQTYNQPQHF
TRBV12-3/TRBV12-4,12,NA,many,TRBJ1-1,TGTGCCAGCAGTTGGATAAACACTGAAGCTTTCTTT,CASSWINTEAFF
TRBV5-1,16,TRBD2,many,TRBJ2-5,TGCGCCAGCAGCTTGGCCGAGGATAGCGGGACAAAGACCCAGTACTTC,CASSLAEDSGTKTQYF
TRBV5-1,15,NA,few,TRBJ2-1,TGCGCCAGCAGCTTCAGGGACCGGCGGTTGGGTGAGCAGTTCTTC,CASSFRDRRLGEQFF
TRBV20-1,15,NA,NA,TRBJ2-2,TGCAGTGCCTGCGAGGGGTCACTCGACACCGGGGAGCTGTTTTTT,CSACEGSLDTGELFF
TRBV7-9,15,TRBD2,few,TRBJ2-7,TGTGCCAGCAGCTTAGCGGGACTAGCGGTCTACGAGCAGTACTTC,CASSLAGLAVYEQYF
TRBV18,14,NA,NA,TRBJ2-7,TGTGCCAGCTCACCAAACGGAGGGGCCTACGAGCAGTACTTC,CASSPNGGAYEQYF
TRBV29-1,13,NA,NA,TRBJ1-1,TGCAGCGTTTTGAGAGGGGAGAGAACTGAAGCTTTCTTT,CSVLRGERTEAFF
TRBV4-1,17,TRBD1,few,TRBJ1-1,TGCGCCAGCAGCCAACCGCCCCGGGACAGGGGGAACACTGAAGCTTTCTTT,CASSQPPRDRGNTEAFF
TRBV28,16,NA,many,TRBJ1-2,TGTGCCAGCAGTTTATCGGGGGCTTCTTCTAACTATGGCTACACCTTC,CASSLSGASSNYGYTF
TRBV10-2,13,TRBD1,few,TRBJ1-1,TGCGCCAGCAGAGGGGGCGGTGGCACTGAAGCTTTCTTT,CASRGGGGTEAFF
TRBV4-1,15,NA,many,TRBJ1-5,TGCGCCAGCAGCCAAGACACAGGCTGGGGTCAGCCCCAGCATTTT,CASSQDTGWGQPQHF
TRBV5-1,16,NA,NA,TRBJ2-2,TGCGCCAGCAGCATACTTGACGGGAGCCGTCTCGGGGAGCTGTTTTTT,CASSILDGSRLGELFF
TRBV10-2,15,TRBD1,few,TRBJ1-6,TGCGCCAGCAGTGTCACAGGGGCCGTTAATTCACCCCTCCACTTT,CASSVTGAVNSPLHF
TRBV11-2,18,TRBD2,many,TRBJ2-3,TGTGCCAGCAGACCTGGAACTAGCGGGAGAGCTAGCACAGATACGCAGTATTTT,CASRPGTSGRASTDTQYF
TRBV27,18,TRBD2,NA,TRBJ2-3,TGTGCCAGCAGTTTATCGGGTGGAGCGGGGGGCCGCACAGATACGCAGTATTTT,CASSLSGGAGGRTDTQYF
TRBV4-1,15,TRBD1,few,TRBJ1-1,TGCGCCAGCAGCCCACAGGGGGAGGTGAACACTGAAGCTTTCTTT,CASSPQGEVNTEAFF
TRBV24-1,16,TRBD2,many,TRBJ2-1,TGTGCCACCAGTGAGAAGACTAGCGGGAGGTTGAATGAGCAGTTCTTC,CATSEKTSGRLNEQFF
TRBV18,18,TRBD1,few,TRBJ2-6,TGTGCCAGCTCACCGCCGGGACAGGGAGCCTCTGGGGCCAACGTCCTGACTTTC,CASSPPGQGASGANVLTF
TRBV5-1,15,NA,many,TRBJ2-1,TGCGCCAGCAGCTTGCCTGCGACCTCCTACAATGAGCAGTTCTTC,CASSLPATSYNEQFF
TRBV20-1,14,TRBD1,many,TRBJ2-7,TGCAGTGCTAGAGAGGCCGGGACAGGGAACGAGCAGTACTTC,CSAREAGTGNEQYF
TRBV7-9,15,TRBD1,few,TRBJ1-2,TGTGCCAGCAGCCAGGGACAGGATGAACTAGATGGCTACACCTTC,CASSQGQDELDGYTF
TRBV7-8,14,NA,many,TRBJ2-7,TGTGCCAGCAGCTTCGGGCGGGATCCCTACGAGCAGTACTTC,CASSFGRDPYEQYF
TRBV20-1,11,NA,many,TRBJ2-1,TGCAGTGCTAGAAAGAACAATGAGCAGTTCTTC,CSARKNNEQFF
TRBV20-1,17,NA,many,TRBJ2-1,TGCAGTGCTAGAGAGGCCCTACAGGGGAGGCGTTACAATGAGCAGTTCTTC,CSAREALQGRRYNEQFF
TRBV2,11,NA,many,TRBJ2-5,TGTGCCAGCACCTTGGAGGAGACCCAGTACTTC,CASTLEETQYF
TRBV29-1,13,NA,few,TRBJ2-1,TGCAGCGTTGACCCACAGGAGGCGGATGAGCAGTTCTTC,CSVDPQEADEQFF
TRBV20-1,14,NA,many,TRBJ2-1,TGCAGTGGGATGACTCAAAGCTCCTACAATGAGCAGTTCTTC,CSGMTQSSYNEQFF
TRBV5-1,17,TRBD2,many,TRBJ2-4,TGCGCCAGCAGCCTGGCCCGGGGGGGCCTAGCCAAAAACATTCAGTACTTC,CASSLARGGLAKNIQYF
TRBV7-9,15,NA,many,TRBJ2-1,TGTGCCAGCAGCTCTGGACGGGGCTCCTACAATGAGCAGTTCTTC,CASSSGRGSYNEQFF
TRBV5-1,15,NA,many,TRBJ2-1,TGCGCCAGCAGCTTCGGCAGGGGAGAATACAATGAGCAGTTCTTC,CASSFGRGEYNEQFF
TRBV6-1,15,NA,few,TRBJ1-1,TGTGCCAGCACCCCCTTAACAGAACCGAACACTGAAGCTTTCTTT,CASTPLTEPNTEAFF
TRBV20-1,14,NA,NA,TRBJ1-5,TGCAGTGCTAGAGATCCCGGGGGCCGTCAGCCCCAGCATTTT,CSARDPGGRQPQHF
TRBV10-3,12,NA,many,TRBJ1-2,TGTGCCTTCGCTGAGATGAACTATGGCTACACCTTC,CAFAEMNYGYTF
TRBV25-1,13,TRBD2,NA,TRBJ2-3,TGTGCCGCGTCGGGACTAACCACAGATACGCAGTATTTT,CAASGLTTDTQYF
TRBV5-6,14,NA,few,TRBJ2-7,TGTGCCAGCAGCTCTGACGGGTCGGCCTACGAGCAGTACTTC,CASSSDGSAYEQYF
TRBV7-9,13,NA,many,TRBJ2-4,TGTGCCAGCAGCTTGGAAGGGGCTGACATTCAGTACTTC,CASSLEGADIQYF
TRBV5-1,15,NA,many,TRBJ2-5,TGCGCCAGCAGCTTCGCGTTCGGGGCTGGAGAGACCCAGTACTTC,CASSFAFGAGETQYF
TRBV20-1,12,NA,NA,TRBJ2-5,TGCAGTGCTACGGCGGGGCGGGAGACCCAGTACTTC,CSATAGRETQYF
TRBV7-6,15,NA,NA,TRBJ2-3,TGTGCCAGCAGCTTGTTACTAGTGGGCACAGATACGCAGTATTTT,CASSLLLVGTDTQYF
TRBV25-1,15,TRBD2,few,TRBJ2-2,TGTGCCAGCAGGGCGCTAGCGGGGCGCACCGGGGAGCTGTTTTTT,CASRALAGRTGELFF
TRBV6-1,16,TRBD2,NA,TRBJ2-3,TGTGCCAGCAGTCCCCAGCGGGGCGGATACACAGATACGCAGTATTTT,CASSPQRGGYTDTQYF
TRBV5-6,18,NA,many,TRBJ2-1,TGTGCCAGCAGCTCCTATGCCTTCGACGGGAGTAGTTACAATGAGCAGTTCTTC,CASSSYAFDGSSYNEQFF
TRBV7-2,11,NA,few,TRBJ1-1,TGTGCCAGCAGCTTACTCCGGGGAGCTTTCTTT,CASSLLRGAFF
TRBV20-1,13,TRBD1,few,TRBJ1-5,TGCAGTGCTAAGGGGGCGGGCAATCAGCCCCAGCATTTT,CSAKGAGNQPQHF
TRBV20-1,17,TRBD2,NA,TRBJ2-3,TGCAGTGCTGAGGGCCTTGTTGGGACTAAGATCACAGATACGCAGTATTTT,CSAEGLVGTKITDTQYF